This note documents a single T cell receptor beta chain sequence. This CDR3 is 13 amino acids long. Germline CDR1 reads LNHDA; CDR2 reads SQIVND (reference sequence). Trimming took 4 bases from V and 5 from J, leaving 11 bases between them. Using immunoSEQ multiplex PCR, the repertoire was profiled, and TCRdb retains in-frame clones only, with some absent. The sample lists roughly 99,000 clones; approximately 88% were seen once. This entry is derived from a study of blood T cell repertoires in COVID-19. As for the study in general: In each case, the material was cDNA or gDNA derived from T cells, B-cell-depleted T cells, or PBMCs.

This clonotype was sampled from a man aged 50 to 59 with active or convalescent COVID-19. The sequenced material came from peripheral blood. The genes are TRBV19 and TRBJ1-2, with D maybe TRBD1 (6 bases). CDR3 nucleotide sequence: TGTGCCAGTAGTACGACAGGAGAATATGGCTACACCTTC. It translates to CASSTTGEYGYTF. Full variable domain (rest looked up from reference TRBV19 and TRBJ1-2): DGGITQSPKYLFRKEGQNVTLSCEQNLNHDAMYWYRQDPGQGLRLIYYSQIVNDFQKGDIAEGYSVSREKKESFPLTVTSAQKNPTAFYLCASSTTGEYGYTFGSGTRLTVV.